Each of the 3 T cell receptor beta chains below was sequenced from the same sample in a study of blood T cells in healthy people across ages. It was with a sample-barcoded 5' primer and a J-beta primer mix that a second PCR of about 7 to 12 cycles was run. TCRdb analysed the 5' RACE reads with MiXCR anew, one entry per CDR3 protein. The sample shows 1.5 million to 1.9 million distinct CDR3 sequences, about 42% of them seen only once. The sample consisted of blood. The receptors derive from a woman aged 18-35 years in good health.

This clonotype has just a few counts. The chain has TRBV6-2 or TRBV6-3 and TRBJ2-3; D is unresolved. The CDR3 runs 17 residues. CDR1 is MNHEY, CDR2 SVGEGT, per germline. Trimming pared 1 base from V and 0 bases from J, leaving 14 bases between. CDR3 residues: CASSYFTHRPSTDTQYF. The CDR3 DNA follows: TGTGCCAGCAGTTACTTCACGCATCGACCCAGCACAGATACGCAGTATTTT.

The chain recombines TRBV4-3 with TRBJ2-1; D may be TRBD1 (6 bases). V was pared by 4 bases and J by 5 bases, with 12 bases between. CDR1 and CDR2 (germline): LGHNA, YSLEER. The CDR3 extends over 14 amino acids. CDR3 amino acids: CASSRLGGNNEQFF. For the CDR3, the DNA is TGCGCCAGCAGCCGGCTTGGGGGCAACAATGAGCAGTTCTTC.

V usage is TRBV5-1 and J usage is TRBJ2-1; D remains unclear. Trimming stripped 0 bases from V and 7 bases from J, with 8 bases between. CDR3 length: 13 residues. The germline gives CDR1 SGHRS, CDR2 YFSETQ. The CDR3 nucleotides read TGCGCCAGCAGCTTGGGGATTATAAATGAGCAGTTCTTC. This gives the protein CASSLGIINEQFF. Filled out from reference TRBV5-1 and TRBJ2-1, the complete variable domain reads KAGVTQTPRYLIKTRGQQVTLSCSPISGHRSVSWYQQTPGQGLQFLFEYFSETQRNKGNFPGRFSGRQFSNSRSEMNVSTLELGDSALYLCASSLGIINEQFFGPGTRLTVL.